The rows below give T cell receptor beta chains drawn from one sample of a study of shared clonotypes between healthy human individuals. Sequencing was performed with immunoSEQ multiplex PCR; in TCRdb, only in-frame clones are kept and a portion is missing. Among around 1.9 million clones listed, under 95% were seen once. The specimen sequenced was naive CD8+ T cells from PBMCs. Source of these receptors: a man aged 18 to 29 in good health. Some clones in this sample may be carry-over from other donors' samples. The CDR3 runs from the conserved cysteine through the conserved F or W. Each record gives: J gene, D gene, clone size, V gene, CDR3 DNA, CDR3 protein. The D gene is left open where the match is weak. Expanded clones are given a class, and other clones once, few, many or no size at all.

J gene: TRBJ1-5
D gene: TRBD1
clone size: -
V gene: TRBV27
CDR3 DNA: TGTGCCAGCAGTAGGACAGGGTCTTTTCAGCCCCAGCATTTT
CDR3 protein: CASSRTGSFQPQHF

J gene: TRBJ2-3
D gene: TRBD1
clone size: once
V gene: TRBV27
CDR3 DNA: TGTGCCAGCAGTTTAGGACAGGATACAGATACGCAGTATTTT
CDR3 protein: CASSLGQDTDTQYF

J gene: TRBJ2-3
D gene: -
clone size: -
V gene: TRBV14
CDR3 DNA: TGTGCCAGCAGCCAAGTGCAAGCGGTCCTCACAGATACGCAGTATTTT
CDR3 protein: CASSQVQAVLTDTQYF

J gene: TRBJ2-7
D gene: -
clone size: -
V gene: TRBV7-9
CDR3 DNA: TGTGCCAGCAGCCACGGGACTCCCGGCGAGGAGCAGTACTTC
CDR3 protein: CASSHGTPGEEQYF

J gene: TRBJ2-1
D gene: -
clone size: -
V gene: TRBV7-8
CDR3 DNA: TGTGCCAGCAGCGGGAATGGCGATGAGCAGTTCTTC
CDR3 protein: CASSGNGDEQFF

J gene: TRBJ1-5
D gene: -
clone size: once
V gene: TRBV28
CDR3 DNA: TGTGCCAGCAGTTTGCTAGGGACTGAGGATAGCAATCAGCCCCAGCATTTT
CDR3 protein: CASSLLGTEDSNQPQHF

J gene: TRBJ2-7
D gene: -
clone size: -
V gene: TRBV28
CDR3 DNA: TGTGCCAGCAGTTTAGGGTTAAGCGGCGAGCAGTACTTC
CDR3 protein: CASSLGLSGEQYF

J gene: TRBJ2-1
D gene: TRBD2
clone size: -
V gene: TRBV5-6
CDR3 DNA: TGTGCCAGCAGAGAGACGACTAGCGGGACCTACAATGAGCAGTTCTTC
CDR3 protein: CASRETTSGTYNEQFF

J gene: TRBJ2-5
D gene: -
clone size: -
V gene: TRBV7-9
CDR3 DNA: TGTGCCAGCAGCGTCACATATCCAGAGACCCAGTACTTC
CDR3 protein: CASSVTYPETQYF

J gene: TRBJ2-6
D gene: -
clone size: -
V gene: TRBV2
CDR3 DNA: TGTGCCAGCAGTGATAGGACTGTCATCTCTGGGGCCAACGTCCTGACTTTC
CDR3 protein: CASSDRTVISGANVLTF

J gene: TRBJ2-7
D gene: TRBD2
clone size: -
V gene: TRBV7-9
CDR3 DNA: TGTGCCAGCAGCTTAGCTCCTAGCGGGGACTCCTACGAGCAGTACTTC
CDR3 protein: CASSLAPSGDSYEQYF

J gene: TRBJ2-7
D gene: TRBD1
clone size: -
V gene: TRBV5-1
CDR3 DNA: TGCGCCAGCAGCTTAGGGGGCATCCTCTACTACGAGCAGTACTTC
CDR3 protein: CASSLGGILYYEQYF

J gene: TRBJ2-7
D gene: -
clone size: -
V gene: TRBV7-2
CDR3 DNA: TGTGCCAGCAGCTTAGCGAGGACAGAGCAGTACTTC
CDR3 protein: CASSLARTEQYF

J gene: TRBJ2-2
D gene: -
clone size: -
V gene: TRBV5-1
CDR3 DNA: TGCGCCAGCAGCAAGGACACGGGGGAGCTGTTTTTT
CDR3 protein: CASSKDTGELFF

J gene: TRBJ2-7
D gene: -
clone size: -
V gene: TRBV5-1
CDR3 DNA: TGCGCCAGCAGCTGGGGGAGCACTACAGGCGAGCAGTACTTC
CDR3 protein: CASSWGSTTGEQYF

J gene: TRBJ2-7
D gene: -
clone size: -
V gene: TRBV7-9
CDR3 DNA: TGTGCCAGCAGCTTACCGAAGGAGGGCGGGGCCGTCTACGAGCAGTACTTC
CDR3 protein: CASSLPKEGGAVYEQYF

J gene: TRBJ1-1
D gene: -
clone size: -
V gene: TRBV7-9
CDR3 DNA: TGTGCCAGCAGCCACGCGGTGGGAATGAACACTGAAGCTTTCTTT
CDR3 protein: CASSHAVGMNTEAFF

J gene: TRBJ2-3
D gene: TRBD2
clone size: -
V gene: TRBV27
CDR3 DNA: TGTGCCAGCAGTCTCCTGGGACTAGCCGGACTAAAGGGTACGCAGTATTTT
CDR3 protein: CASSLLGLAGLKGTQYF

J gene: TRBJ2-7
D gene: TRBD2
clone size: -
V gene: TRBV9
CDR3 DNA: TGTGCCAGCAGCGGAGCGGGGGCAGCTTACGAGCAGTACTTC
CDR3 protein: CASSGAGAAYEQYF

J gene: TRBJ2-7
D gene: -
clone size: -
V gene: TRBV6-5
CDR3 DNA: TGTGCCAGCAGTTATGGTCAGATCTACGAGCAGTACTTC
CDR3 protein: CASSYGQIYEQYF

J gene: TRBJ2-7
D gene: -
clone size: -
V gene: TRBV19
CDR3 DNA: TGTGCCAGTAGTATAACCCCAGGCCTCTCCTACGAGCAGTACTTC
CDR3 protein: CASSITPGLSYEQYF

J gene: TRBJ2-5
D gene: TRBD1
clone size: -
V gene: TRBV2
CDR3 DNA: TGTGCCACCCTAATTGAGGACAGGATTGCCCAGTACTTC
CDR3 protein: CATLIEDRIAQYF

J gene: TRBJ2-7
D gene: -
clone size: few
V gene: TRBV5-5
CDR3 DNA: TGTGCCAGCCCAGGGACTCTGCCTACGAACAGAGCTGCCCCCTACGAGCAGTACTTC
CDR3 protein: CASPGTLPTNRAAPYEQYF

J gene: TRBJ2-6
D gene: -
clone size: -
V gene: TRBV5-6
CDR3 DNA: TGTGCCAGCAGCTTCGTGTCTGGGGCCAACGTCCTGACTTTC
CDR3 protein: CASSFVSGANVLTF

J gene: TRBJ2-7
D gene: TRBD1
clone size: -
V gene: TRBV29-1
CDR3 DNA: TGCAGCGTTGAAGTATCCGGGACAGAGAACTACGAGCAGTACTTC
CDR3 protein: CSVEVSGTENYEQYF

J gene: TRBJ2-5
D gene: -
clone size: -
V gene: TRBV30
CDR3 DNA: TGTGCCTGGAGTGTAGGGGTGGGGCAAGAGACCCAGTACTTC
CDR3 protein: CAWSVGVGQETQYF

J gene: TRBJ2-1
D gene: -
clone size: -
V gene: TRBV2
CDR3 DNA: TGTGCCAGCAGAGAGGGAACCAGACGACCCCCCTACAATGAGCAGTTCTTC
CDR3 protein: CASREGTRRPPYNEQFF

J gene: TRBJ2-1
D gene: TRBD2
clone size: -
V gene: TRBV11-2
CDR3 DNA: TGTGCCAGCAGCCCCGGGACTAAAGGTAATGAGCAGTTCTTC
CDR3 protein: CASSPGTKGNEQFF

J gene: TRBJ1-2
D gene: -
clone size: -
V gene: TRBV5-6
CDR3 DNA: TGTGCCAGCAGCTTGGGGGGCGGCTATGGCTACACCTTC
CDR3 protein: CASSLGGGYGYTF

J gene: TRBJ1-1
D gene: -
clone size: few
V gene: TRBV27
CDR3 DNA: TGTGCCAGCAGTGGGGGTGGGGGTGAAGCTTTCTTT
CDR3 protein: CASSGGGGEAFF

J gene: TRBJ2-5
D gene: -
clone size: -
V gene: TRBV27
CDR3 DNA: TGTGCCAGCAGTTTATCGCGGTGGTACCAAGAGACCCAGTACTTC
CDR3 protein: CASSLSRWYQETQYF

J gene: TRBJ2-7
D gene: -
clone size: -
V gene: TRBV21-1
CDR3 DNA: TGTGCCAGCAGCAAGGGGCTAGTCCTCTCCTACGAGCAGTACTTC
CDR3 protein: CASSKGLVLSYEQYF

J gene: TRBJ2-5
D gene: -
clone size: -
V gene: TRBV10-3
CDR3 DNA: TGTGCCATCAGGACAGAAGAGACCCAGTACTTC
CDR3 protein: CAIRTEETQYF

J gene: TRBJ1-1
D gene: -
clone size: -
V gene: TRBV19
CDR3 DNA: TGTGCCAGTAGTATAGACCCCAGTGGCAGGAGATCGAACACTGAAGCTTTCTTT
CDR3 protein: CASSIDPSGRRSNTEAFF

J gene: TRBJ1-3
D gene: -
clone size: once
V gene: TRBV9
CDR3 DNA: TGTGCCAGCAGTGTGGGGGGCCTAGGATCTGGAAACACCATATATTTT
CDR3 protein: CASSVGGLGSGNTIYF

J gene: TRBJ1-1
D gene: TRBD1
clone size: -
V gene: TRBV4-1
CDR3 DNA: TGCGCCAGCAGCCCACTACAGGGGACGAACACTGAAGCTTTCTTT
CDR3 protein: CASSPLQGTNTEAFF

J gene: TRBJ1-1
D gene: -
clone size: -
V gene: TRBV11-2
CDR3 DNA: TGTGCCAGCAGCTTTCAGGGTTTCGACACTGAAGCTTTCTTT
CDR3 protein: CASSFQGFDTEAFF

J gene: TRBJ2-1
D gene: -
clone size: -
V gene: TRBV7-2
CDR3 DNA: TGTGCCAGCAGCACAAGGGTAATGTACGCCAATGAGCAGTTCTTC
CDR3 protein: CASSTRVMYANEQFF

J gene: TRBJ2-1
D gene: TRBD2
clone size: -
V gene: TRBV10-3
CDR3 DNA: TGTGCCATCAGTACTAGCGGGAGGGCCAATGAGCAGTTCTTC
CDR3 protein: CAISTSGRANEQFF

J gene: TRBJ2-1
D gene: TRBD2
clone size: -
V gene: TRBV9
CDR3 DNA: TGTGCCAGCAGCGTAGGTGCGGGAGCACAGAATGAGCAGTTCTTC
CDR3 protein: CASSVGAGAQNEQFF

J gene: TRBJ1-1
D gene: TRBD1
clone size: -
V gene: TRBV27
CDR3 DNA: TGTGCCAGCAGTTTAACTGGGACAGGGGTCGCTGAAGCTTTCTTT
CDR3 protein: CASSLTGTGVAEAFF

J gene: TRBJ2-7
D gene: -
clone size: -
V gene: TRBV2
CDR3 DNA: TGTGCCAGCAGTGAATCGTTACCCGGGAACTACGAGCAGTACTTC
CDR3 protein: CASSESLPGNYEQYF

J gene: TRBJ2-3
D gene: TRBD2
clone size: -
V gene: TRBV29-1
CDR3 DNA: TGCAGCGTGGCCATTGGACTAGCGGGAGGGCCGGATACGCAGTATTTT
CDR3 protein: CSVAIGLAGGPDTQYF

J gene: TRBJ1-4
D gene: -
clone size: -
V gene: TRBV9
CDR3 DNA: TGTGCCAGCAGCGTAGAGGGGGGGCTTGTCGAAAAACTGTTTTTT
CDR3 protein: CASSVEGGLVEKLFF

J gene: TRBJ2-7
D gene: -
clone size: -
V gene: TRBV4-1
CDR3 DNA: TGCGCCAGCAGCCAGAGGGGGATAAACTCCTACGAGCAGTACTTC
CDR3 protein: CASSQRGINSYEQYF

J gene: TRBJ2-7
D gene: TRBD2
clone size: once
V gene: TRBV5-1
CDR3 DNA: TGCGCCAGCAGCATTTACCGGGAGGACGAGCAGTACTTC
CDR3 protein: CASSIYREDEQYF

J gene: TRBJ2-7
D gene: -
clone size: once
V gene: TRBV28
CDR3 DNA: TGTGCCAGCAGTTTCCTCCAGGGAGAGCCCGAGCAGTACTTC
CDR3 protein: CASSFLQGEPEQYF

J gene: TRBJ1-2
D gene: -
clone size: -
V gene: TRBV30
CDR3 DNA: TGTGCCTGGAGTGAAGGAAAATATTATGGCTACACCTTC
CDR3 protein: CAWSEGKYYGYTF

J gene: TRBJ2-5
D gene: TRBD2
clone size: -
V gene: TRBV11-2
CDR3 DNA: TGTGCCAGCAGCTTAGAGCTAGCGGCAGGCCGCTTCCAAGAGACCCAGTACTTC
CDR3 protein: CASSLELAAGRFQETQYF

J gene: TRBJ2-7
D gene: -
clone size: -
V gene: TRBV28
CDR3 DNA: TGTGCCAGCAGCCCAACCTCGACTCCTTCCGACTACGAGCAGTACTTC
CDR3 protein: CASSPTSTPSDYEQYF

J gene: TRBJ2-2
D gene: -
clone size: -
V gene: TRBV28
CDR3 DNA: TGTGCCAGCAGGCTAGACACAACGAACACCGGGGAGCTGTTTTTT
CDR3 protein: CASRLDTTNTGELFF

J gene: TRBJ2-3
D gene: -
clone size: -
V gene: TRBV19
CDR3 DNA: TGTGCCAGTAGTATAGGGACGGCTTACACAGATACGCAGTATTTT
CDR3 protein: CASSIGTAYTDTQYF

J gene: TRBJ1-1
D gene: -
clone size: -
V gene: TRBV5-4
CDR3 DNA: TGTGCCAGCAGATCTGATTCTCGACTACCTGAAGCTTTCTTT
CDR3 protein: CASRSDSRLPEAFF